The present T cell receptor beta chain was sequenced within a study of CD8 T cells in ankylosing spondylitis. MiXCR, applied by TCRdb to the 5' RACE reads, yields one record per CDR3 protein. The data show about 250,000 distinct CDR3 sequences, more than 25% seen once. The ends were cut back, 0 bases at V and 9 bases at J, with 18 bases in the middle. This CDR3 has 15 amino acids. From germline, CDR1 is DFQATT and CDR2 SNEGSKA (reference sequence). This chain links TRBV20-1 with TRBJ2-4; no clear D gene. This TCR was sampled from a male donor with ankylosing spondylitis or in good health (not recorded which). Sequencing was done on a sample of blood, either unsorted or a sorted T cell fraction (not recorded which). CDR3 residues: CSARDFWSSRSIQYF. The CDR3, as DNA: TGCAGTGCTAGAGACTTCTGGTCCTCGCGATCCATTCAGTACTTC.